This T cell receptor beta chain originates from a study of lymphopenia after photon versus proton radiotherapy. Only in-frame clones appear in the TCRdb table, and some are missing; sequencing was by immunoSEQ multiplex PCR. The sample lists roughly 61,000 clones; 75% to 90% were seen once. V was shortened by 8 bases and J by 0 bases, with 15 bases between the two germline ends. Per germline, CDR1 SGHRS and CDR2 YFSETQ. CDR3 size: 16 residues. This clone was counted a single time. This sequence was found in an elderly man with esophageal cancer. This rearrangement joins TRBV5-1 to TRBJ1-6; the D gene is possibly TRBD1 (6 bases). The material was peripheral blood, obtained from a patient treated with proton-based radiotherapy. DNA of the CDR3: TGCGCCAGTCAACAGGGATCCTACTCCTATAATTCACCCCTCCACTTT. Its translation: CASQQGSYSYNSPLHF.